Only a few counts were recorded for the clone carrying this TCR beta chain. TCRdb ran MiXCR on the 5' RACE reads and lists one entry per CDR3 protein. The sample has about 470,000 distinct CDR3 sequences, 24% seen once; the top ten hold around 3%. This sample was taken from a study of identical twins. V shed 0 bases and J shed 5 bases, with 8 bases lying between them. The CDR3 is 13 residues long. Germline assignment: CDR1 DFQATT and CDR2 SNEGSKA (reference sequence). These data are also associated with another study on T cells expressing NK-cell markers.

The sample was CD4+ T cells sorted from blood. This clonotype was sampled from a woman between 18 and 29 years old in good health. The gene calls are TRBV20-1 and TRBJ2-1; D is undetermined. CDR3 bases: TGCAGTGCTAGAGACGGACCGCACAATGAGCAGTTCTTC. Protein: CSARDGPHNEQFF.